This TCR beta chain stems from a study of OX40 agonist ivuxolimab in advanced cancers. In the study overall: The costimulatory receptor OX40 (CD134) was targeted by ivuxolimab, a fully human IgG2 agonistic monoclonal antibody. The purpose of peripheral TCRbeta sequencing was to test whether ivuxolimab changed TCR sequence diversity and led to clonal T-cell expansion. The paper covers the monotherapy dose-escalation part of the phase I ivuxolimab trial, which included N ≈ 50 patients. Intravenous ivuxolimab was administered to patients every 2 weeks at six dose levels: 0.01, 0.1, 0.3, 1.5, 3 and 10 mg/kg. In the dose-escalation cohort, around four fifths of patients were male, and the mean age was 60 years with a range of roughly 20 to 79. Of the 50 to 55 patients in dose escalation, around 19 had hepatocellular carcinoma, about 15 had melanoma, 9 had renal cell carcinoma and 9 had head and neck cancer. Partial responses occurred in three dose-escalation patients: two with cutaneous melanoma and one with hepatocellular carcinoma. Patients were allowed to have had prior anti-PD-1, anti-PD-L1 or anti-CTLA-4 therapy, and 40% of the dose-escalation patients had been treated with checkpoint inhibitors. The study at large found these results: In partial responders in the 0.1-3.0 mg/kg groups, normalized peripheral clonal expansion was found to be among the lowest, especially among CD8+ T cells. At doses of 0.1 to 3.0 mg/kg, clonal expansion of both CD4+ and CD8+ blood T cells was observed from baseline to week 6. Which antigens the clonally expanded peripheral T cells were specific for was not determined. On average, CD8+ T cells showed more expanded clones than CD4+ T cells after ivuxolimab. Low levels of normalized T-cell clonal expansion were also seen in some patients who did not respond.

Notes on this clone: Which antigen it targets is not known. Qualities for individual bases were not recorded, and no much larger clone is one base off.

The CDR3 contains 15 residues, cysteine and phenylalanine counted. The read is trimmed to its CDR3 DNA, 45 bases read in frame from base 1. Via the germline V gene (reference sequence), CDR1 is GTSNPN and CDR2 SVGIG. V lost 4 bases and J lost 2 bases, and the count of bases not matched to a germline gene is 7. Genomic DNA was isolated from the sorted cells so that the TCRbeta CDR3 region could be sequenced. TCRbeta CDR3 regions were sequenced using the immunoSEQ Assay. What TCRdb holds here is the immuneACCESS table cut down to in-frame rearrangements. Part of the clones is not present; checked against another copy, under half of the missing clones reflect an unresolved V gene, and the others are unexplained. The sample yields about 98,000 clones; approximately 86% were counted once. Roughly 0.8% of the sample lies in the top ten. Patients with a history of autoimmune disease or receiving systemic immunosuppression were excluded from the trial. Peripheral blood for TCR sequencing was drawn from every dose cohort at baseline, at cycle 4 day 1 and at cycle 7 day 1. The samples were taken from a phase I, first-in-human, multicenter, open-label dose-escalation trial of ivuxolimab. The trial enrolled adults with locally advanced or metastatic head and neck squamous cell, hepatocellular, melanoma or renal cell carcinoma. Before TCR sequencing, CD4+ and CD8+ T cells were separately sorted from peripheral blood.

The sample in question was CD4+ or CD8+ T cells sorted from blood, obtained in a trial of the OX40 agonist ivuxolimab. Recombination linked TRBV30 to TRBJ2-3, with TRBD2 matching 9 junction bases. This clonotype was sampled from an adult with an advanced solid tumor such as melanoma, head and neck, liver or kidney cancer. The DNA is as follows: TGTGCCTGGACGGGACTAGCTATCCCCACAGATACGCAGTATTTT. This sequence encodes CAWTGLAIPTDTQYF. The full variable domain, with segments outside the CDR3 supplied by the reference TRBV30 and TRBJ2-3 proteins, appears as SQTIHQWPATLVQPVGSPLSLECTVEGTSNPNLYWYRQAAGRGLQLLFYSVGIGQISSEVPQNLSASRPQDRQFILSSKKLLLSDSGFYLCAWTGLAIPTDTQYFGPGTRLTVL.